This entry lists 9 T cell receptor beta chains sequenced from one sample in a study of regulatory T cells in long-lasting Graves disease. Arm-PCR with iRepertoire HTBI primers amplified the CDR3 regions for these TCR beta libraries. From the multiplex PCR reads, TCRdb called clonotypes with MiXCR, one entry per CDR3 protein. This sample has about 440,000 distinct CDR3 sequences, with around 15% found just once. Time point given: newly diagnosed GD, antithyroid drugs for less than 3 months. Making the TCR library involved RNA that had been extracted from PBMCs. The same sample was also studied in work on T cells in Graves' hyperthyroidism and ophthalmopathy.

The sequencing used peripheral blood mononuclear cells (PBMCs), collected at new diagnosis, from a patient treated with antithyroid drugs. The receptors stem from a woman between 25 and 40 years old with Graves disease.

This clonotype showed up many times. This sequence joins TRBV2 and TRBJ1-1; D unclear. This CDR3 contains 13 residues. V lost 7 bases to trimming and J lost 3 bases, with 12 bases between them. CDR1 is SNHLY and CDR2 is FYNNEI in the germline V gene. CDR3 coding DNA: TGTGCCAGCATCCCTAGGCTTGACACTGAAGCTTTCTTT. Amino acid sequence: CASIPRLDTEAFF.

Many counts were recorded for this clonotype. This chain links TRBV7-2 with TRBJ1-2; D might be TRBD1 (5 bases). Trimming took off 5 bases at V and 3 bases at J, with 19 bases between the two ends. Germline CDR1 and CDR2: SGHTA and FQGNSA. The CDR3 extends over 16 amino acids. CDR3 DNA sequence: TGTGCCAGCAGCATCCATTCAGGGAGGACGGACTATGGCTACACCTTC. It specifies CASSIHSGRTDYGYTF. Full variable domain (outside the CDR3, taken from reference TRBV7-2 and TRBJ1-2): GAGVSQSPSNKVTEKGKDVELRCDPISGHTALYWYRQSLGQGLEFLIYFQGNSAPDKSGLPSDRFSAERTGGSVSTLTIQRTQQEDSAVYLCASSIHSGRTDYGYTFGSGTRLTVV.

This clonotype has a single count. This sequence joins TRBV6-2 or TRBV6-3 and TRBJ2-1; 9 bases are shared with TRBD2. This CDR3 has 14 residues. Germline V gene data show CDR1 as MNHEY and CDR2 as SVGEGT. Losses at the gene ends were 5 bases for V and 5 bases for J; bases not matched to a gene: 4. CDR3 coding DNA: TGTGCCAGCAGTCAGACTAGCGGAGACAATGAGCAGTTCTTC. It encodes CASSQTSGDNEQFF.

The table lists this clonotype with many counts. The chain has TRBV5-6 and TRBJ2-3; 11 bases are a match to TRBD2. This CDR3 has 17 residues. The germline V gene encodes CDR1 SGHDT and CDR2 YYEEEE. Trimming cost V 0 bases and J 0 bases; bases outside gene matches: 3. CDR3 in DNA: TGTGCCAGCAGCTTGGCCTGGACTAGCGGGAGCACAGATACGCAGTATTTT. It specifies CASSLAWTSGSTDTQYF.

The sample holds one count of this clonotype. CDR3 protein: CASRVLLGAGGPNEQFF. CDR3 DNA sequence: TGTGCCAGCAGAGTCCTCCTCGGAGCGGGAGGGCCCAATGAGCAGTTCTTC. This sequence joins TRBV6-2 or TRBV6-3 and TRBJ2-1; 10 bases match TRBD2. The V gene end was trimmed by 6 bases and the J gene end by 6 bases; junction bases not matched to a gene: 14. The CDR3 runs to 17 residues. CDR1 is MNHEY, CDR2 SVGEGT, per germline.

This clonotype occurred many times. The gene calls are TRBV13 and TRBJ1-1; D is possibly TRBD1 (6 bases). This CDR3 has 15 residues. Between the trimmed V and J ends, which lost 5 bases and 5 bases, there was a span of 18 bases. CDR1 and CDR2 (germline): PRHDT, FYEKMQ (reference sequence). CDR3 bases: TGTGCCAGCAGCCCAACACAGGGTTTTCTAACTGAAGCTTTCTTT. Amino acid sequence: CASSPTQGFLTEAFF.

In its sample, this clonotype was seen many times. The V gene is TRBV30, the J gene TRBJ1-2; possibly TRBD1 for D (5 bases). Germline V gene sequence: CDR1 GTSNPN, CDR2 SVGIG (reference sequence). The CDR3 sequence is 11 residues long. DNA for the CDR3: TGTGCGCGGCGAAAACAGGATGGCTACACCTTC. Its translation: CARRKQDGYTF.

This clonotype occurred many times. The J gene is TRBJ2-5, the V gene TRBV28; TRBD1 matches at 10 bases. This CDR3 comprises 17 residues. Per germline, CDR1 MDHEN and CDR2 SYDVKM. Germline trimming cut 5 bases from V and 5 bases from J; bases unmatched to any gene: 14. In DNA form, the CDR3 reads TGTGCCAGCAGTCCGAAATACGGGACAGGGGTGGGGGAGACCCAGTACTTC. Translating it yields CASSPKYGTGVGETQYF.

This clonotype was recorded many times. The chain carries TRBV11-2 and TRBJ1-2; D call uncertain. The CDR3 has 16 residues. V lost 4 bases, J lost 3 bases, and 18 bases lay in between. Per the germline V gene, CDR1 is SGHAT and CDR2 is FQNNGV. CDR3 coding DNA: TGTGCCAGCAGCTCCAAATGGCAGTTAGTGGACTATGGCTACACCTTC. This encodes CASSSKWQLVDYGYTF.